The following is a T cell receptor beta chain sequence with its context. The sample comes from a study of cytotoxic CD8 clonotypes in ibrutinib-treated CLL. Across the whole study: Patient counts were around 10 relapsed/refractory, about 14 treatment-naive and 17 to 18 IGHV unmutated. Response was recorded as partial in roughly 25 patients and complete in 2; at median around 68 months, around 15 remained remitted and some 12 had progressed.

With sequencing, the targeted depth ranged from 1 in 200,000 to 1 in 1 million T cells. TCRdb keeps only in-frame clones here, not all; method: immunoSEQ multiplex PCR. The data show about 160,000 clones, 81% seen once. Sequenced material: PBMCs, taken after 12 months of ibrutinib treatment. This TCR was sampled from a human donor with chronic lymphocytic leukemia.

This CDR3 is CASSVPRLDIYEQFF. In nucleotides, the CDR3 is TGTGCCAGCAGTGTCCCTCGACTAGATATTTATGAGCAGTTCTTC. The chain couples TRBV6-4 to TRBJ2-1; a weak D match, TRBD2 (6 bases). Germline V gene lookup returns CDR1 MRHNA and CDR2 SNTAGT. Trimming stripped 4 bases from V and 8 bases from J, with 18 bases between. This CDR3 comprises 15 residues.